This entry lists 14 T cell receptor beta chains sequenced from one sample in a study of identical twins. TCRdb itself ran the 5' RACE reads through MiXCR, one entry per CDR3 protein. This table holds approximately 890,000 distinct CDR3 sequences, 12% found once. The data were also submitted as part of a second study, on yellow fever vaccine responses in identical twins.

The sequenced sample was PBMCs. These receptors were obtained from a young woman in good health.

The chain uses TRBV28 and TRBJ1-2, with D hard to call. Germline V gives CDR1 MDHEN, CDR2 SYDVKM. Trimming stripped 4 bases from V and 5 bases from J, with 14 bases between. This CDR3 has 14 amino acids. CDR3 region: CASSYPRADYGYTF. The CDR3, as DNA: TGTGCCAGCAGTTACCCCCGGGCAGATTATGGCTACACCTTC.

This chain links TRBV6-5 with TRBJ2-1; 13 positions agree with TRBD2. In germline, CDR1 is MNHEY, CDR2 SVGAGI. The CDR3 is 12 residues long. Unmatched junction bases numbered 6, after V lost 6 bases and J lost 16 bases. The DNA of the CDR3 is TGTGCCAGCAGCTCCACTAGCGGGAGGGGATTCTTC. Protein sequence: CASSSTSGRGFF.

This clonotype was observed a handful of times. The rearrangement uses TRBV11-1 and TRBJ2-6; D may match TRBD1 or TRBD2 (6 bases each). V shed 3 bases and J shed 0 bases, with 18 bases lying between them. CDR3 length: 19 residues. Germline V gives CDR1 SGHAT, CDR2 FQDESV (reference sequence). The CDR3 loop is CASSFPWGASSSGANVLTF. The CDR3 DNA is TGTGCCAGCAGCTTCCCGTGGGGGGCCTCGAGCTCTGGGGCCAACGTCCTGACTTTC.

This clonotype came up many times. The chain uses TRBV27 and TRBJ2-3, with 8 bases identical to TRBD2. Germline CDR1 is MNHEY and CDR2 is SMNVEV (reference sequence). J was trimmed by 6 bases and V by 6 bases; bases with no gene match: 2. This CDR3 is built from 12 residues. CDR3 DNA: TGTGCCAGCAGGGAGCGGGGGGATACGCAGTATTTT. Amino acids: CASRERGDTQYF.

The gene calls are TRBV5-1 and TRBJ2-3; D unresolved. CDR1 and CDR2 from the germline V gene are SGHRS and YFSETQ. CDR3 length: 15 amino acids. V lost 0 bases and J lost 0, with 8 bases in between. CDR3 amino acids: CASSLEKSSTDTQYF. In nucleotides, the CDR3 is TGCGCCAGCAGCTTGGAGAAGAGTAGCACAGATACGCAGTATTTT.

The chain couples TRBV12-3 or TRBV12-4 to TRBJ2-1; 7 bases line up with TRBD2. With 3 bases clipped from V and 0 bases from J, the junction kept 5 bases outside the gene matches. This CDR3 has 16 residues. The CDR3: CASSLPGLFSYNEQFF. The CDR3 bases are TGTGCCAGCAGTTTGCCGGGACTATTCTCCTACAATGAGCAGTTCTTC.

There are a few counts of this clonotype. This chain uses TRBV20-1 with TRBJ2-2; D is possibly TRBD1 (6 bases). Trimming removed 6 bases at V and 0 bases at J, with 11 bases between. The CDR3 totals 14 residues. The germline V gene has CDR1 DFQATT and CDR2 SNEGSKA (reference sequence). The CDR3 DNA is TGCAGTGCGGAGGACAGATCGAACACCGGGGAGCTGTTTTTT. As protein: CSAEDRSNTGELFF.

The rearrangement uses TRBV5-1 and TRBJ1-2; no reliable D call. The CDR3 totals 13 residues. Germline loops: CDR1 SGHRS, CDR2 YFSETQ. Trimming left V 4 bases short and J 4 bases short, with 11 bases between. The CDR3 sequence: CASSAGEGYGYTF. CDR3 nucleotide sequence: TGCGCCAGCAGCGCGGGAGAGGGCTATGGCTACACCTTC.

This clonotype has only one observation. The junction differs from germline at one of its ends, possibly a read error. The chain recombines TRBV13 with TRBJ2-1, with D tentatively TRBD1 (6 bases). CDR1 and CDR2 from the germline V gene are PRHDT and FYEKMQ (reference sequence). This CDR3 is 14 amino acids long. Here the CDR3 DNA reads TGTGCCAGCAGCTTAGGACAGGGTGTCAATGAGCAGCTCTTC. Translated, it gives CASSLGQGVNEQLF.

In its sample, this clonotype was seen a few times. The rearrangement uses TRBV10-1 and TRBJ2-3; maybe TRBD2 (6 bases). The V end was cut by 2 bases, the J end by 4 bases, with 10 bases between. The CDR3 consists of 14 residues. Germline V gives CDR1 WNHNN, CDR2 SYGVQD (reference sequence). The CDR3: CASSERLDADTQYF. CDR3 in DNA: TGCGCCAGCAGTGAGAGACTAGACGCAGATACGCAGTATTTT.

This clonotype was seen ten or more times. The chain recombines TRBV6-5 with TRBJ1-1, with TRBD1 as a possible D gene (5 bases). The CDR3 is made up of 13 amino acids. Germline V gives CDR1 MNHEY, CDR2 SVGAGI. V was clipped by 4 bases and J by 5 bases, with 11 bases between them. CDR3 coding DNA: TGTGCCAGCAGTTTGGCAGGGAGGACTGAAGCTTTCTTT. It codes for CASSLAGRTEAFF.

This clonotype occurred a few times. The V call is TRBV25-1, the J call TRBJ2-2; D is unresolved. Germline assignment: CDR1 MGHDK and CDR2 SYGVNS. Trimming took off 5 bases at V and 5 bases at J, with 9 bases between the two ends. The CDR3 extends over 13 amino acids. CDR3 DNA sequence: TGTGCCAGCAGTTCCTGGATGACCGGGGAGCTGTTTTTT. Its protein product is CASSSWMTGELFF.

This clonotype was found a few times. The chain has TRBV20-1 and TRBJ1-1; D is unclear. In germline, CDR1 is DFQATT, CDR2 SNEGSKA (reference sequence). Trimming shortened V by 0 bases and J by 7 bases, and 6 bases separated the two germline ends. The CDR3 length is 11 residues. CDR3 sequence: CSARDRLEAFF. The CDR3 DNA follows: TGCAGTGCTAGAGATAGACTTGAAGCTTTCTTT.

There are many counts of this clonotype. The rearrangement uses TRBV12-3 or TRBV12-4 and TRBJ2-1; 12 bases are shared with TRBD2. The ends lost 3 bases at V and 1 base at J; junction bases unmatched: 7. This CDR3 is 18 amino acids long. The chain's CDR3 is CASSFRLAGVWSYNEQFF. CDR3 DNA: TGTGCCAGCAGTTTCCGACTAGCGGGAGTTTGGTCCTACAATGAGCAGTTCTTC.